These T cell receptor beta chains were read from a single sample in a study of blood T cell repertoires in COVID-19. Assay used: immunoSEQ multiplex PCR; TCRdb lists only in-frame clones, some missing. In the table there are 200,000 to 250,000 clones, roughly nine tenths of which are singletons. The sequencing sample was made of PBMCs or T cells enriched from blood (not recorded which). The receptors stem from a woman aged 45 to 65 in a cohort exposed to, infected with or recovered from COVID-19 (not recorded which). Both conserved end residues are part of each CDR3. A D gene is named only where the DNA matches it firmly. Clone size is shown for a subset of rows, as once, few, many or a class of expanded clone.

abundance,d_gene,j_gene,v_gene,CDR3aa,CDR3nt
NA,NA,TRBJ2-1,TRBV30,CAGILAPPGSRSTYNEQFF,TGTGCCGGAATACTAGCCCCACCAGGAAGTAGATCGACCTACAATGAGCAGTTCTTC
NA,NA,TRBJ1-2,TRBV7-9,CASSLVGPKGDGYTF,TGTGCCAGCAGCTTAGTGGGGCCGAAAGGAGATGGCTACACCTTC
NA,NA,TRBJ1-1,TRBV28,CASSSYPGQKAFF,TGTGCCAGCAGTTCCTACCCTGGACAGAAAGCTTTCTTT
NA,NA,TRBJ1-2,TRBV10-3,CAISEVGQAVESYGYTF,TGTGCCATCAGTGAGGTTGGGCAGGCAGTCGAGTCTTATGGCTACACCTTC
NA,NA,TRBJ2-2,TRBV7-9,CASSVGIWTTNTGELFF,TGTGCCAGCAGCGTCGGAATCTGGACAACGAACACCGGGGAGCTGTTTTTT
once,NA,TRBJ2-7,TRBV27,CASSFNQANEQYF,TGTGCCAGCAGTTTTAACCAGGCCAACGAGCAGTACTTC
few,NA,TRBJ1-3,TRBV6-5,CASSPEDSRGNTIYF,TGTGCCAGCAGTCCCGAGGACAGTCGGGGAAACACCATATATTTT
once,TRBD2,TRBJ2-5,TRBV15,CATSRLLAGGPSEETQYF,TGTGCCACCAGCAGGTTATTAGCGGGGGGGCCGTCTGAAGAGACCCAGTACTTC
NA,TRBD1,TRBJ1-2,TRBV9,CASSERTGVDSGGYTF,TGTGCCAGCAGCGAGAGGACAGGGGTTGATTCGGGGGGCTACACCTTC
NA,TRBD2,TRBJ2-5,TRBV7-2,CASSLRAGGPETQYF,TGTGCCAGCAGCTTGCGAGCGGGGGGGCCCGAGACCCAGTACTTC
once,TRBD2,TRBJ2-3,TRBV3-1/TRBV3-2,CASSRRIAGGPRDTQYF,TGTGCCAGCAGCCGCCGAATAGCGGGGGGGCCGCGAGATACGCAGTATTTT
NA,NA,TRBJ2-5,TRBV19,CASSIQRNVETQYF,TGTGCCAGTAGTATTCAGAGGAATGTAGAGACCCAGTACTTC
NA,NA,TRBJ2-5,TRBV9,CASSVSTASPQETQYF,TGTGCCAGCAGCGTCTCAACGGCTAGCCCCCAAGAGACCCAGTACTTC
NA,NA,TRBJ2-1,TRBV18,CASSPNFYEQFF,TGTGCCAGCTCACCTAATTTCTATGAGCAGTTCTTC
NA,NA,TRBJ2-2,TRBV29-1,CSVLTANTGELFF,TGCAGCGTTCTCACAGCGAACACCGGGGAGCTGTTTTTT
NA,TRBD1,TRBJ1-2,TRBV5-1,CASSLVGTGGRGYTF,TGCGCCAGCAGCTTGGTCGGGACAGGGGGTCGTGGCTACACCTTC
NA,TRBD1,TRBJ1-4,TRBV3-1/TRBV3-2,CASSLTGGNEKLFF,TGTGCCAGCAGTCTTACAGGGGGTAATGAAAAACTGTTTTTT
NA,NA,TRBJ2-7,TRBV9,CASSPGGEVEQYF,TGTGCCAGCAGCCCGGGTGGGGAGGTCGAGCAGTACTTC
NA,TRBD2,TRBJ2-1,TRBV30,CAWSRTGGPRYNEQFF,TGTGCCTGGAGTCGGACGGGGGGGCCCCGGTACAATGAGCAGTTCTTC
NA,TRBD1,TRBJ1-6,TRBV27,CASSLDRVSPLHF,TGTGCCAGCAGTCTAGACAGGGTTTCACCCCTCCACTTT
NA,NA,TRBJ2-2,TRBV11-2,CASSYTTGRGRTGELFF,TGTGCCAGCAGCTATACGACAGGGCGGGGTCGCACCGGGGAGCTGTTTTTT
NA,NA,TRBJ2-3,TRBV5-5,CASSLGQLNQGDTQYF,TGTGCCAGCAGCTTGGGACAGTTAAACCAGGGGGATACGCAGTATTTT
few,NA,TRBJ2-5,TRBV7-3,CASSPGPADKETQYF,TGTGCCAGCAGCCCCGGACCCGCGGACAAGGAGACCCAGTACTTC
NA,TRBD1,TRBJ2-7,TRBV7-2,CASSFQTGFEQYF,TGTGCCAGCAGCTTCCAGACAGGGTTCGAGCAGTACTTC
NA,TRBD2,TRBJ2-2,TRBV30,CAWSVPGLAAGELFF,TGTGCCTGGAGTGTCCCGGGACTAGCGGCCGGGGAGCTGTTTTTT
NA,NA,TRBJ2-4,TRBV7-9,CASSSRGLAKNIQYF,TGTGCCAGCAGCTCACGAGGACTCGCCAAAAACATTCAGTACTTC
many,NA,TRBJ1-2,TRBV20-1,CSALQGIGYTF,TGCAGTGCATTGCAGGGTATCGGCTACACCTTC
NA,TRBD2,TRBJ2-7,TRBV18,CASSEGLAGGISYEQYF,TGTGCCAGCTCAGAAGGACTAGCGGGGGGAATCTCCTACGAGCAGTACTTC
NA,NA,TRBJ2-3,TRBV10-3,CAISELGSGGLVSTDTQYF,TGTGCCATCAGTGAGCTCGGCTCCGGCGGCTTAGTAAGCACAGATACGCAGTATTTT
few,NA,TRBJ1-1,TRBV5-1,CASSLGINTEAFF,TGCGCCAGCAGCCTCGGGATTAACACTGAAGCTTTCTTT
once,TRBD1,TRBJ2-7,TRBV20-1,CSASSSGGTYEQYF,TGCAGTGCTAGTTCTTCAGGGGGTACGTACGAGCAGTACTTC
NA,NA,TRBJ1-1,TRBV18,CASSTSVAEAFF,TGTGCCAGCTCAACCTCGGTCGCTGAAGCTTTCTTT
NA,NA,TRBJ2-2,TRBV28,CASSWRQKVSGELFF,TGTGCCAGCAGTTGGAGACAGAAAGTTTCCGGGGAGCTGTTTTTT
NA,NA,TRBJ1-4,TRBV25-1,CASSRTPGFVRTPEKLFF,TGTGCCAGCAGTAGAACTCCGGGGTTCGTCAGGACGCCTGAAAAACTGTTTTTT
NA,TRBD1,TRBJ2-1,TRBV7-9,CASSRNDRGSSYNEQFF,TGTGCCAGCAGCCGGAACGACAGGGGGAGCTCCTACAATGAGCAGTTCTTC
NA,NA,TRBJ1-4,TRBV7-9,CASSSIQGFMGTTNEKLFF,TGTGCCAGCAGCTCCATCCAGGGATTTATGGGCACAACTAATGAAAAACTGTTTTTT
few,NA,TRBJ2-5,TRBV5-5,CASSFQAWETQYF,TGTGCCAGCAGCTTTCAGGCGTGGGAGACCCAGTACTTC
few,TRBD1,TRBJ2-2,TRBV7-9,CASSLTGLETGELFF,TGTGCCAGCAGCCTGACAGGGTTGGAAACCGGGGAGCTGTTTTTT
few,NA,TRBJ1-4,TRBV4-3,CASSQDPQGSGEKLFF,TGCGCCAGCAGCCAAGATCCGCAGGGGTCGGGTGAAAAACTGTTTTTT
NA,NA,TRBJ2-3,TRBV9,CASSVLLVGDTQYF,TGTGCCAGCAGCGTATTACTAGTGGGAGATACGCAGTATTTT
NA,NA,TRBJ1-3,TRBV5-4,CASSRPTGDSGNTIYF,TGTGCCAGCAGCCGTCCCACAGGTGACTCTGGAAACACCATATATTTT
NA,TRBD1,TRBJ2-7,TRBV5-1,CASSPGGTGLYEQYF,TGCGCCAGCAGCCCCGGAGGGACAGGGCTCTACGAGCAGTACTTC
NA,NA,TRBJ1-5,TRBV11-1,CASSLVGRYNQPQHF,TGTGCCAGCAGCTTAGTGGGCCGGTACAATCAGCCCCAGCATTTT
NA,TRBD1,TRBJ1-1,TRBV9,CASSVVSGQGVGEAFF,TGTGCCAGCAGCGTAGTGTCGGGACAGGGGGTCGGTGAAGCTTTCTTT
NA,NA,TRBJ1-1,TRBV30,CAWIPTVLEAFF,TGTGCCTGGATCCCCACAGTCCTTGAAGCTTTCTTT
NA,TRBD1,TRBJ1-1,TRBV19,CASNSPGQGLVTEAFF,TGTGCCAGTAATTCACCGGGACAGGGATTGGTCACTGAAGCTTTCTTT
NA,TRBD1,TRBJ2-7,TRBV28,CASSLSGLRTGLGRPYPYEQYF,TGTGCCAGCAGTTTATCAGGGCTGAGGACAGGGCTGGGGAGACCCTATCCCTACGAGCAGTACTTC